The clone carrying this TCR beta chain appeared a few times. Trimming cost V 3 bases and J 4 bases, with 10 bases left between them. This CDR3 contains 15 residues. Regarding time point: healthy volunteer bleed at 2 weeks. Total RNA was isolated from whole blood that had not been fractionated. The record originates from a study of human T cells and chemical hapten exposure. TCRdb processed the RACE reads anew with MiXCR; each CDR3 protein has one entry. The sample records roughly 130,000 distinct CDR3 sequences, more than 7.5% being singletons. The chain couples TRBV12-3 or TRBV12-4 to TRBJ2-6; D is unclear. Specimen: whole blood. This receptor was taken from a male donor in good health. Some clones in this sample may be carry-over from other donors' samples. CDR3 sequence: CASSFLGIGANVLTF. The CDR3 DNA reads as TGTGCCAGCAGTTTCTTAGGGATAGGGGCCAACGTCCTGACTTTC.